Sequencing of this T cell receptor beta chain was carried out in a study of T cell repertoires in cytomegalovirus infection. Overall study: From public TCR beta signatures came an indication of both CMV infection and matching HLA type. Whole-study results and caveats: Frequencies of public TCR beta families were cumulated, and this identified carriers of CMV plus the relevant HLA. HLA-C-restricted TCR beta clonotypes specific for CMV led the ex vivo response.

Details on this clonotype: The antigen remains undetermined.

V lost 5 bases to trimming and J lost 2 bases; unmatched junction nucleotides: 25. This CDR3 comprises 21 residues. Per the germline V gene, CDR1 is SGHNT and CDR2 is YENEEA. TCRdb fed the reads into MiXCR, producing one record per CDR3 protein. The table shows 350,000 to 550,000 distinct CDR3 sequences, with approximately 31% occurring only once. The clonotype was recovered from a human donor in good health (CMV status not recorded). Some clones in this sample may be carry-over from other donors' samples. The V gene is TRBV11-3, the J gene TRBJ2-3; 7 bases match TRBD1. The material sequenced was PBMCs. The CDR3 bases are TGTGCCAGCAGCCAAGGGTTGGTTTTTAAGGGGGCAGCATATAACACAGATACGCAGTATTTT. Amino acids: CASSQGLVFKGAAYNTDTQYF.